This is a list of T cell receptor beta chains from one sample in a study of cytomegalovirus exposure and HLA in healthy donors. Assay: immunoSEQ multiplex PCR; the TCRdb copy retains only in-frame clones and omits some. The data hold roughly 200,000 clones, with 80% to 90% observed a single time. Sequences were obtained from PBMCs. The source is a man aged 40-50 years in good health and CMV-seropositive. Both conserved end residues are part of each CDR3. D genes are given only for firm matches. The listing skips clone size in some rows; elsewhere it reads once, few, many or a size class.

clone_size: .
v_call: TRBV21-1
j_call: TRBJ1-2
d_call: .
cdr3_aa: CASSSSGGDGYTF
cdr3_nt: TGTGCCAGCAGCAGTTCAGGGGGAGATGGCTACACCTTC

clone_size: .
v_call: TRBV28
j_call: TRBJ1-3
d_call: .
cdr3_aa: CASSPNGLRSSGNTIYF
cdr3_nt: TGTGCCAGCAGTCCTAACGGATTAAGGAGCTCTGGAAACACCATATATTTT

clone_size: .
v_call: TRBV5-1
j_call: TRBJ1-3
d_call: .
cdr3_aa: CASSPGKNTIYF
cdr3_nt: TGCGCCAGCAGCCCAGGGAAAAACACCATATATTTT

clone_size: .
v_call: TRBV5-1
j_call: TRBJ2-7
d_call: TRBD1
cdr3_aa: CASSLDGTGDDEQYF
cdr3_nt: TGCGCCAGCAGCTTGGACGGAACAGGGGACGACGAGCAGTACTTC

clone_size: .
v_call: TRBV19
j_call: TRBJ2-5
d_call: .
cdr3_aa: CASRPHRQQETQYF
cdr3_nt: TGTGCCAGTAGGCCTCATCGACAGCAAGAGACCCAGTACTTC

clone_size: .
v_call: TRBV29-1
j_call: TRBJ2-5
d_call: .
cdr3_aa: CSVEGSKETQYF
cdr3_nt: TGCAGCGTTGAAGGATCTAAAGAGACCCAGTACTTC

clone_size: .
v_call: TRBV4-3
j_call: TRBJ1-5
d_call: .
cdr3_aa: CASSQGSEQPQHF
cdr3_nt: TGCGCCAGCAGCCAAGGATCAGAACAGCCCCAGCATTTT

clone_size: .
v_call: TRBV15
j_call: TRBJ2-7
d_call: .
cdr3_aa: CATSKSGGSYEQYF
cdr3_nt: TGTGCCACCAGCAAGAGCGGAGGCTCCTACGAGCAGTACTTC

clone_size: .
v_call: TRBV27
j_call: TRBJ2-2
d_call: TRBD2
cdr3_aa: CASSSTSGASNTGELFF
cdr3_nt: TGTGCCAGCAGTTCGACTAGCGGGGCCTCGAACACCGGGGAGCTGTTTTTT

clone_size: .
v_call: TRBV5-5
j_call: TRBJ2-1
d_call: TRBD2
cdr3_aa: CASSLESSGYNEQFF
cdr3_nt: TGTGCCAGCAGCTTGGAGTCTAGCGGCTACAATGAGCAGTTCTTC

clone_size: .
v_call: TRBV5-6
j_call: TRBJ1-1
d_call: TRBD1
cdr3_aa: CASSLGWTGQNTEAFF
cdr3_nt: TGTGCCAGCAGCTTGGGGTGGACAGGGCAGAACACTGAAGCTTTCTTT

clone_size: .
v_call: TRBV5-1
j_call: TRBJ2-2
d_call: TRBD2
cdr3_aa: CASSHGLAGGGVGELFF
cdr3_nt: TGCGCCAGCAGCCATGGACTAGCGGGAGGTGGGGTCGGGGAGCTGTTTTTT

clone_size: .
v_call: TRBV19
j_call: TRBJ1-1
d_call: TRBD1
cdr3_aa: CASSPGGLNTEAFF
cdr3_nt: TGTGCCAGTAGCCCAGGGGGATTGAACACTGAAGCTTTCTTT

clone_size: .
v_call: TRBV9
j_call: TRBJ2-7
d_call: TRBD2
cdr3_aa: CASDSSGLGYEQYF
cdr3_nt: TGTGCCAGCGATTCTAGCGGTCTTGGCTACGAGCAGTACTTC

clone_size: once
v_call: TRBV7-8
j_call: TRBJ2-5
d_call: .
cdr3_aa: CASSLYGLGEPQYF
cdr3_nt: TGTGCCAGCAGCTTGTATGGGCTCGGGGAGCCCCAGTACTTC

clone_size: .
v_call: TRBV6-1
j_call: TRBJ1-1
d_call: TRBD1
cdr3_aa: CASSRDRGVTEAFF
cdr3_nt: TGTGCCAGCAGCCGGGACAGGGGGGTCACTGAAGCTTTCTTT

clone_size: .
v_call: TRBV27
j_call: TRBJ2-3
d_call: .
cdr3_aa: CASSQTGAFTDTQYF
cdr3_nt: TGTGCCAGCAGTCAGACAGGAGCCTTCACAGATACGCAGTATTTT

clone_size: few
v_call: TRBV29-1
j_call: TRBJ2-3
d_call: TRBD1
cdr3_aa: CSVDELSGTGGRDTQYF
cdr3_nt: TGCAGCGTTGACGAACTTAGTGGGACAGGGGGCAGGGATACGCAGTATTTT

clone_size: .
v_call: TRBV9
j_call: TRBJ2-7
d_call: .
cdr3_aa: CASSPRDGKTYEQYF
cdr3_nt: TGTGCCAGCAGCCCGCGGGACGGAAAGACCTACGAGCAGTACTTC

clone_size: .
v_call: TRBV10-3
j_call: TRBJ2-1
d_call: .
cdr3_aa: CAISEQGRVIDEQFF
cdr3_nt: TGTGCCATCAGTGAGCAGGGTAGGGTAATCGATGAGCAGTTCTTC

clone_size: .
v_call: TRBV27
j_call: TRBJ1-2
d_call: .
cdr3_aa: CASSLATGAFDGYTF
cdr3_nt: TGTGCCAGCAGTTTAGCGACAGGAGCCTTCGATGGCTACACCTTC

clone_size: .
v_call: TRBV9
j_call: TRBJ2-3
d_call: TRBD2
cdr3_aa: CASSTSAGVGTDTQYF
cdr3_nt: TGTGCCAGCAGCACCTCCGCGGGAGTAGGCACAGATACGCAGTATTTT

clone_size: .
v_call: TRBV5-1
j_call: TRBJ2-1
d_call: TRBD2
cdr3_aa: CASSYPGRWEGNEQFF
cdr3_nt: TGCGCCAGCAGCTATCCCGGGCGGTGGGAGGGCAATGAGCAGTTCTTC

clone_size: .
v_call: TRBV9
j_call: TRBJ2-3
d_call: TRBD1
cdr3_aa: CASSATRGRFRNTQYF
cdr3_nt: TGTGCCAGCAGCGCAACCAGGGGGCGGTTTAGGAATACGCAGTATTTT

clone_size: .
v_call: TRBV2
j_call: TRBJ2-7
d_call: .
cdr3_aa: CASSKSDYEQYF
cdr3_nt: TGTGCCAGCAGTAAATCAGACTACGAGCAGTACTTC

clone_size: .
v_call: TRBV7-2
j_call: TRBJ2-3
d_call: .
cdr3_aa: CASTISLGGDTQYF
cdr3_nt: TGTGCCAGCACCATTAGTCTCGGGGGAGATACGCAGTATTTT

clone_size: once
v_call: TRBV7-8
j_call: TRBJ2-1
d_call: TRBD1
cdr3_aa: CASSSRPTTGGLDNEQFF
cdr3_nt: TGTGCCAGCAGCTCTCGTCCTACTACAGGGGGTTTGGACAATGAGCAGTTCTTC

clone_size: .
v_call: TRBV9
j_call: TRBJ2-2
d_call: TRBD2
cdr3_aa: CASKKTSGRGTGELFF
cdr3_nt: TGTGCCAGCAAAAAGACTAGCGGGAGAGGGACCGGGGAGCTGTTTTTT

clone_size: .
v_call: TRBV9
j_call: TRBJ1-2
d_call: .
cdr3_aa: CASSVTGGALGLYGYTF
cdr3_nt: TGTGCCAGCAGCGTCACCGGCGGAGCTTTAGGACTCTATGGCTACACCTTC

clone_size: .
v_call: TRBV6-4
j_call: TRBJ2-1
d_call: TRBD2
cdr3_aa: CASSDGPAGGDEQFF
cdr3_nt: TGTGCCAGCAGTGACGGCCCAGCGGGAGGAGATGAGCAGTTCTTC

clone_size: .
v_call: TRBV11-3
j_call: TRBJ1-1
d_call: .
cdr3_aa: CASSWTEGTEAFF
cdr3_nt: TGTGCCAGCAGCTGGACAGAGGGCACTGAAGCTTTCTTT

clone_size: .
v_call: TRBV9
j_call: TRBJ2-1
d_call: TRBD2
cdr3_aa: CASSVSLAGEYNEQFF
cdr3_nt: TGTGCCAGCAGCGTGTCGCTAGCGGGAGAATACAATGAGCAGTTCTTC

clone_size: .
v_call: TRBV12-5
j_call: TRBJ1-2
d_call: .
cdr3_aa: CASGSFTGLSNYGYTF
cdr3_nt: TGTGCTAGTGGTTCGTTTACAGGGCTTTCTAACTATGGCTACACCTTC

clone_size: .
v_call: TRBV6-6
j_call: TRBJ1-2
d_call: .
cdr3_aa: CASSYSQGHANGYTF
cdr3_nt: TGTGCCAGCAGTTACTCTCAGGGACACGCCAATGGCTACACCTTC

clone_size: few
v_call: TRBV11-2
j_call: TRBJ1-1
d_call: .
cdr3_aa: CASSFRDGGGEAFF
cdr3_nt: TGTGCCAGCAGCTTCCGGGACGGGGGGGGTGAAGCTTTCTTT

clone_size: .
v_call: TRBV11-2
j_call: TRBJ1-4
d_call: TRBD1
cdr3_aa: CASSLTGTGLEKLFF
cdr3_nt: TGTGCCAGCAGCCTTACCGGGACAGGGTTAGAAAAACTGTTTTTT

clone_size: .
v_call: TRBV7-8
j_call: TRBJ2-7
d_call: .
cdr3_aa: CASSGSLGGRTSYEQYF
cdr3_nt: TGTGCCAGCAGCGGCTCCTTGGGCGGAAGGACTTCCTACGAGCAGTACTTC

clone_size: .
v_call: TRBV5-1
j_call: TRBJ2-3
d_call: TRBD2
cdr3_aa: CASSFGLAGPTDTQYF
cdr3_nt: TGCGCCAGCAGCTTCGGACTAGCGGGACCCACAGATACGCAGTATTTT

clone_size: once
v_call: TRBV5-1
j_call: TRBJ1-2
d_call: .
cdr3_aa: CASSPDGGGVALPLGYTF
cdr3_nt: TGCGCCAGCAGTCCCGACGGGGGGGGCGTAGCCCTCCCTCTTGGCTACACCTTC

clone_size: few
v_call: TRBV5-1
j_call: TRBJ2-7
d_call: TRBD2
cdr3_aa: CASSPWTSGEQYF
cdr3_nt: TGCGCCAGCAGCCCCTGGACTAGCGGCGAGCAGTACTTC

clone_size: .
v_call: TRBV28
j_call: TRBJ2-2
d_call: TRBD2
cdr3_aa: CASSFLAGVSGELFF
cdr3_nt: TGTGCCAGCAGTTTTTTGGCGGGAGTGAGCGGGGAGCTGTTTTTT

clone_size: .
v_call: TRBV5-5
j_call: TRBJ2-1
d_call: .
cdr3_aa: CASSLLAHNEQFF
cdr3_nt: TGTGCCAGCAGCTTGCTGGCCCACAATGAGCAGTTCTTC

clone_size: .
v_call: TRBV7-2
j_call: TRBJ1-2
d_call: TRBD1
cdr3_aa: CASSSGGQEFYGYTF
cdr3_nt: TGTGCCAGCAGCTCAGGGGGACAGGAATTTTATGGCTACACCTTC

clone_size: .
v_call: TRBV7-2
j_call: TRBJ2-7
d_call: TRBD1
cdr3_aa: CASSSATGDTYEQYF
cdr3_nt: TGTGCCAGCAGCTCAGCCACAGGGGATACCTACGAGCAGTACTTC

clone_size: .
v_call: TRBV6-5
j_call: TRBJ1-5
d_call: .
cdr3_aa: CASSYSNGIQPQHF
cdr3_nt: TGTGCCAGCAGTTACTCGAACGGGATTCAGCCCCAGCATTTT

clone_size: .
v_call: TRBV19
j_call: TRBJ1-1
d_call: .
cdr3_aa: CASSMRGLNTEAFF
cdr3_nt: TGTGCCAGTAGTATGCGGGGGTTGAACACTGAAGCTTTCTTT

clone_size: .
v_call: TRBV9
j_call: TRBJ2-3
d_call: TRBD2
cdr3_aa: CASSASGRVGDTQYF
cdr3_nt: TGTGCCAGCAGCGCTAGCGGGAGGGTGGGAGATACGCAGTATTTT

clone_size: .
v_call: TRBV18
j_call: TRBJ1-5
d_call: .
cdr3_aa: CASSPSDTNQPQHF
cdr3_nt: TGTGCCAGCTCACCCTCCGACACCAATCAGCCCCAGCATTTT

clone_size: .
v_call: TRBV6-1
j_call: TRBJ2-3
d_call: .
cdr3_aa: CASSGPPGADTQYF
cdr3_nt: TGTGCCAGCAGTGGCCCCCCGGGTGCAGATACGCAGTATTTT

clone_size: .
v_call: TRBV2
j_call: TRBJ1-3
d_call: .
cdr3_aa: CASSEEGTNTIYF
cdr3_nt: TGTGCCAGCAGTGAGGAGGGAACAAACACCATATATTTT

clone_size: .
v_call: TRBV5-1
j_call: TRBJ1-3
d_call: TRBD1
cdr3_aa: CASSPDRAGNTIYF
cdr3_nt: TGCGCCAGCAGCCCGGACAGGGCTGGAAACACCATATATTTT

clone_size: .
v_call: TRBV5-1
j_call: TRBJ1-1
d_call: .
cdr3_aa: CASSLGGGMNTEAFF
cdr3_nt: TGCGCCAGCAGCTTGGGGGGGGGCATGAACACTGAAGCTTTCTTT

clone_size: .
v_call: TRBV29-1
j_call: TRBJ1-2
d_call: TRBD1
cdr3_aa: CSVGGYDRGSYGYTF
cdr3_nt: TGCAGCGTTGGTGGGTATGACAGGGGTTCCTATGGCTACACCTTC